This T cell receptor (beta chain) derives from a study of T-cell memory formation after mild COVID-19. TCRdb re-analysed the 5' RACE reads in MiXCR, keeping a single row per CDR3 protein. Here the sample spans 360,000 or so distinct CDR3 sequences, 25% to 30% being singletons. The CDR3 runs to 14 residues. Trimming left V 5 bases short and J 0 bases short, with 9 bases between. Germline V gives CDR1 SGHRS, CDR2 YFSETQ. This TCR was recovered from an adult woman who had mild COVID-19 (a few samples of this study predate the infection). Cell type and time point are not known. V and J are TRBV5-1 and TRBJ2-1; D is undetermined. The source material was PBMCs or a T cell subset sorted from them (not recorded which). The CDR3 region has the DNA TGCGCCAGCAGAGACCGAAGCTCCTACAATGAGCAGTTCTTC. Translated, it gives CASRDRSSYNEQFF. The entire variable domain, with the rest obtained from reference TRBV5-1 and TRBJ2-1, is as follows: KAGVTQTPRYLIKTRGQQVTLSCSPISGHRSVSWYQQTPGQGLQFLFEYFSETQRNKGNFPGRFSGRQFSNSRSEMNVSTLELGDSALYLCASRDRSSYNEQFFGPGTRLTVL.